The following is a TCR beta chain sequence with its context. Unique molecular identifiers were used in preparing the TCRbeta library. TCRdb ran MiXCR on the PCR reads and lists one entry per CDR3 protein. This sample carries about 350,000 distinct CDR3 sequences, approximately 12% of them seen once, and the ten largest clones take over 3.5%. This sample was taken from a study of T-cell reconstitution after alpha-beta-depleted transplantation in children. The CDR3 runs 11 residues. Trimming left V 6 bases short and J 9 bases short, with 11 bases between. CDR1 and CDR2 from the germline V gene are MNHEY and SVGEGT.

The genes are TRBV6-2 or TRBV6-3 and TRBJ2-5; D gene ambiguous. The material was PBMCs, obtained from the stem cell graft. The sequence came from a human donor who donated a stem cell graft to a child with Fanconi anemia. The CDR3 sequence: CASRFLEAQYF. CDR3 sequence (DNA): TGTGCCAGCAGATTCCTTGAGGCCCAGTACTTC.